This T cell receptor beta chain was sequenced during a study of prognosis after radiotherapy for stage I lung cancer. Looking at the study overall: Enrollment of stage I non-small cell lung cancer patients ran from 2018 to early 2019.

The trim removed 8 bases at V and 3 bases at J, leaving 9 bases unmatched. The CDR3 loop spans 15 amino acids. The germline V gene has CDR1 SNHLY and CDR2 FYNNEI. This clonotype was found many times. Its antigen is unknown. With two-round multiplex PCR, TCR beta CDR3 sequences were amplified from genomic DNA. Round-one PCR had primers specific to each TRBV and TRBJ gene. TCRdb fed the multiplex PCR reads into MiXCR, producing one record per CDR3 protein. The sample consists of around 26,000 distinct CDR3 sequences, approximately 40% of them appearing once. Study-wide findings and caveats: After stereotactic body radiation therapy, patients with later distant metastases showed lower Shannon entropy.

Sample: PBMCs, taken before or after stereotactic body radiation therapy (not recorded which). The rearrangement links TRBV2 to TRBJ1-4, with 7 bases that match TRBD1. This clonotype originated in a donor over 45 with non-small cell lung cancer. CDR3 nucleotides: TGTGCCAGCCAGGGGGGTCCGTCCGCTAATGAAAAACTGTTTTTT. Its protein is CASQGGPSANEKLFF.